The clone carrying this T cell receptor (beta chain) has only one observation. What it binds is unknown. The entry originates in a study of a mutant IDH1 vaccine in newly diagnosed glioma. Time point meaning: week 23, last vaccination. A single vaccine dose contained 300 ug of mutant IDH1 20-mer peptide, and topical imiquimod was used with it. Findings of the study overall: Seemingly, top peripheral T cell clonotype changes bore no relation to pseudoprogression.

The germline gives CDR1 MGHRA, CDR2 YSYEKL. CDR3 length: 16 residues. V was cut by 0 bases and J by 0 bases, with 9 bases left in between. The assay was immunoSEQ multiplex PCR, and TCRdb's table has in-frame clones only and misses some. The data contain 40,000 or so clones, roughly 80% of them singletons. This specimen was PBMCs, taken from a glioma patient whose treatment included an IDH1 peptide vaccine. This receptor was identified in a woman between 18 and 30 years old with glioma. Some clones in this sample may be carry-over from other donors' samples. The chain is built from TRBV4-1 and TRBJ1-3; D is ambiguous. The chain's CDR3 is CASSQDWSVSGNTIYF. CDR3 sequence (DNA): TGCGCCAGCAGCCAAGATTGGTCAGTCTCTGGAAACACCATATATTTT.